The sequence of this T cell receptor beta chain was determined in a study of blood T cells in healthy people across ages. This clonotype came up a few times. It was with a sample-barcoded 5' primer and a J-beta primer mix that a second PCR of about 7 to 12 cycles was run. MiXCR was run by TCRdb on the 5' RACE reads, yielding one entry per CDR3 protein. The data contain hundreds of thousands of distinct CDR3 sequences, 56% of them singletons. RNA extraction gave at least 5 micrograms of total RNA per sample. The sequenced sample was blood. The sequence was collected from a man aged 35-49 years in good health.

CDR3 in amino acids: CASRSTSGHQREQFF. The CDR3 nucleotides are TGTGCCAGCAGGTCCACTAGCGGGCATCAGAGAGAGCAGTTCTTC. This sequence joins TRBV7-9 and TRBJ2-1; 9 positions match TRBD2. This CDR3 has 15 amino acids. Germline trimming cut 6 bases from V and 10 bases from J; bases unmatched to any gene: 13. Per germline, CDR1 SEHNR and CDR2 FQNEAQ (reference sequence).